One and the same sample provided the 8 T cell receptor beta chains below, sequenced in a study of early T cells in non-severe SARS-CoV-2 infection. Using its own MiXCR run on the 5' RACE reads, TCRdb lists one record per CDR3 protein. The sample carries tens of thousands of distinct CDR3 sequences, around 7% recorded once. Sequences were obtained from whole blood. These receptor sequences come from an adult who was a healthcare worker with PCR-confirmed SARS-CoV-2 infection or an uninfected control (not recorded which).

The gene calls are TRBV5-5 and TRBJ2-6; D is unclear. CDR3 length: 16 amino acids. CDR1 and CDR2 (germline): SGHKS, YYEKEE (reference sequence). V was cut by 4 bases and J by 0 bases, with 11 bases left in between. This CDR3 is CASSPRPDSGANVLTF. CDR3 nucleotide sequence: TGTGCCAGCAGCCCTCGACCTGACTCTGGGGCCAACGTCCTGACTTTC.

This clonotype has a count of ten or more. Here the CDR3 DNA reads TGTGCCAGCAGTTTCGGATCAGGAGAGGGGGCGGGCTATGGCTACACCTTC. This codes for CASSFGSGEGAGYGYTF. The rearrangement joins TRBV12-3 or TRBV12-4 to TRBJ1-2; 7 bases agree with TRBD1. Trimming cost V 3 bases and J 4 bases; bases outside gene matches: 14. This CDR3 region has 17 residues.

This clonotype was seen a handful of times. The rearrangement links TRBV28 to TRBJ2-2, with D possibly being TRBD1 (7 bases). The CDR3 covers 15 residues. Trimming took 7 bases from V and 3 from J, leaving 15 bases between them. CDR1 is MDHEN, CDR2 SYDVKM, per germline. The CDR3: CASKTGRTDTGELFF. DNA for the CDR3: TGTGCCAGCAAGACAGGGAGGACGGACACCGGGGAGCTGTTTTTT.

This clonotype came up many times. This chain uses TRBV6-5 with TRBJ1-2; D is perhaps TRBD1 (5 bases). CDR1 is MNHEY, CDR2 SVGAGI, per germline. V was pared by 6 bases and J by 5 bases, with 16 bases between. This CDR3 has 14 residues. CDR3 sequence (DNA): TGTGCCAGCAGCCCCGGGACGGACCTGTATGGCTACACCTTC. Translation gives CASSPGTDLYGYTF.

This clonotype has ten or more counts. The chain has TRBV15 and TRBJ1-5, with 10 bases that match TRBD1. The CDR3 sequence is 16 residues long. The J segment lost 7 bases and the V segment lost 3 bases, leaving 9 bases of the junction unmatched. Germline assignment: CDR1 LNHNV and CDR2 YYDKDF (reference sequence). The chain's CDR3 is CATSSPGTGVRQPQHF. The CDR3 DNA follows: TGTGCCACCAGCAGTCCCGGGACAGGGGTTCGGCAGCCCCAGCATTTT.

The sample holds a few counts of this clonotype. CDR3 sequence: CSATPGQGYGELFF. In DNA, the CDR3 is TGCAGTGCCACGCCGGGACAGGGGTACGGGGAGCTGTTTTTT. The chain combines TRBV20-1 with TRBJ2-2; 10 bases are a match to TRBD1. The CDR3 runs to 14 residues. The V segment lost 6 bases and the J segment 7 bases; nucleotides outside the gene matches: 8. Looked up from germline, CDR1 is DFQATT and CDR2 is SNEGSKA (reference sequence).

This clonotype occurred many times. This chain connects TRBV2 to TRBJ1-2; possibly TRBD1 for D (5 bases). Between the trimmed V and J ends, which lost 5 bases and 3 bases, there was a span of 10 bases. CDR3 length equals 13 residues. Germline values: CDR1 SNHLY, CDR2 FYNNEI. CDR3 sequence (DNA): TGTGCCAGCAGTTCCCGACAGTACTATGGCTACACCTTC. It codes for CASSSRQYYGYTF.

The chain has TRBV7-9 and TRBJ2-1; TRBD2 matches at 9 bases. The germline V gene encodes CDR1 SEHNR and CDR2 FQNEAQ (reference sequence). Germline trimming cut 1 base from V and 4 bases from J; bases unmatched to any gene: 2. The CDR3 consists of 15 residues. CDR3 loop: CASSLVAGVYNEQFF. The CDR3 DNA follows: TGTGCCAGCAGCTTAGTAGCGGGAGTTTACAATGAGCAGTTCTTC.